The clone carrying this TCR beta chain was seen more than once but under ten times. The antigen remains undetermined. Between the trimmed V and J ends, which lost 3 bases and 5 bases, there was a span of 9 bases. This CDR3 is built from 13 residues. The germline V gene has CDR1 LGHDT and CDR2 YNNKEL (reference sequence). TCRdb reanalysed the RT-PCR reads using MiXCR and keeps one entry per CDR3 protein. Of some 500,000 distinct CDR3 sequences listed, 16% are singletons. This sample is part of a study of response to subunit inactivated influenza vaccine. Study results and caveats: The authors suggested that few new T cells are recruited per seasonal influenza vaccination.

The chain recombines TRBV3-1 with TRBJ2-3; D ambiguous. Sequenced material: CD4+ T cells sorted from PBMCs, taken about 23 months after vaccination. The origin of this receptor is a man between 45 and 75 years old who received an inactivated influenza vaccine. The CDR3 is CASSHGPLDTQYF. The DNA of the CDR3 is TGTGCCAGCAGCCATGGACCACTAGATACGCAGTATTTT.